This entry lists 12 T cell receptor beta chains sequenced from one sample in a study of Graves' ophthalmopathy and Graves' hyperthyroidism. Amplification of TCR beta CDR3 regions used RNA transcripts. First-round RT-PCR relied on HTBI primers, and a second-round multiplex PCR came next. MiXCR was run by TCRdb on the multiplex PCR reads, yielding one entry per CDR3 protein. The sample carries hundreds of thousands of distinct CDR3 sequences, over 15% recorded once. The sequencing input was peripheral blood. Source of these receptors: a woman aged 18-30 years with stable Graves' hyperthyroidism.

The chain couples TRBV6-5 to TRBJ2-7; D is undetermined. CDR3 length equals 16 residues. Trimming left V 2 bases short and J 4 bases short, with 18 bases between. Germline lookup yields CDR1 MNHEY and CDR2 SVGAGI. This CDR3 is CASSYTYPSLGYEQYF. The CDR3 DNA is TGTGCCAGCAGTTACACCTATCCCTCATTGGGGTACGAGCAGTACTTC.

This clonotype has a count of ten or more. This sequence joins TRBV7-2 and TRBJ2-4; 7 bases map to TRBD2. CDR1 and CDR2 (germline): SGHTA, FQGNSA. V was clipped by 0 bases and J by 8 bases; unmatched bases: 4. This CDR3 has 14 residues. The CDR3: CASSLAAGRDIQYF. In DNA, the CDR3 is TGTGCCAGCAGCTTAGCCGCGGGGAGGGACATTCAGTACTTC. Combining the CDR3 with reference TRBV7-2 and TRBJ2-4 gives the whole variable domain GAGVSQSPSNKVTEKGKDVELRCDPISGHTALYWYRQSLGQGLEFLIYFQGNSAPDKSGLPSDRFSAERTGGSVSTLTIQRTQQEDSAVYLCASSLAAGRDIQYFGAGTRLSVL.

This clonotype was recorded at least ten times. V is TRBV12-5 and J is TRBJ1-3; D not certain. Trimming pared 0 bases from V and 0 bases from J, leaving 12 bases between. The CDR3 runs 17 residues. Per the germline V gene, CDR1 is LGHNT and CDR2 is FRNRAP. DNA of the CDR3: TGTGCTAGTGGTTTGGTAATGGGAACAAACTCTGGAAACACCATATATTTT. This translates into CASGLVMGTNSGNTIYF.

On this clonotype itself: This is likely a read error, given that the CDR3 carries no conserved phenylalanine or tryptophan at its end. V is TRBV15 and J is TRBJ1-2; 7 nucleotides line up with TRBD1. This CDR3 spans 15 amino acids. CDR1 and CDR2 (germline): LNHNV, YYDKDF (reference sequence). With 2 bases clipped from V and 3 bases from J, the junction kept 6 bases outside the gene matches. CDR3 sequence reads: CATSRTTGIDYGYTL. In nucleotides, the CDR3 is TGTGCCACCAGCAGAACGACAGGGATCGACTATGGCTACACCCTC.

This clonotype was observed at least ten times. The V and J genes are TRBV12-3 or TRBV12-4 and TRBJ1-1; D gene unclear. CDR3 length equals 12 residues. Trimming shortened V by 3 bases and J by 11 bases, and 13 bases separated the two germline ends. CDR3 sequence: CASSLTRERAFF. In DNA, the CDR3 is TGTGCCAGCAGTTTGACAAGGGAGCGGGCTTTCTTT.

This clonotype was seen at least ten times. The genes are TRBV4-2 and TRBJ2-5; 13 nucleotides agree with TRBD2. CDR3 size: 16 residues. Losses at the gene ends were 0 bases for V and 4 bases for J; bases not matched to a gene: 2. The V gene's germline CDR1 is LGHNA and CDR2 YNFKEQ. CDR3 region: CASSQEGTSGVETQYF. The CDR3 bases are TGTGCCAGCAGCCAAGAGGGGACTAGCGGGGTAGAGACCCAGTACTTC.

This clonotype was detected ten times or more. CDR3 sequence (DNA): TGTGCCAGCAGCGACTTGAGGAACACTGAAGCTTTCTTT. Translated: CASSDLRNTEAFF. The gene calls are TRBV11-2 and TRBJ1-1; D ambiguous. This CDR3 comprises 13 residues. Deletions cut 5 bases from V and 1 base from J, with 8 bases between. CDR1 and CDR2 (germline): SGHAT, FQNNGV.

This clonotype has ten or more counts. V gene TRBV6-2 or TRBV6-3 combines with J gene TRBJ1-5; possible D gene TRBD1, 5 bases. The CDR3 is made up of 20 amino acids. Per germline, CDR1 MNHEY and CDR2 SVGEGT. Trimming pared 2 bases from V and 2 bases from J, leaving 25 bases between. The CDR3 bases are TGTGCCAGCAGTTACCCGACCGGGACGGGGGGAGTGGGTGGCAATCAGCCCCAGCATTTT. Translation: CASSYPTGTGGVGGNQPQHF.

This clonotype occurred many times. The CDR3 here is CASSQGASRRAFF. The CDR3, as DNA: TGTGCCAGCAGCCAAGGGGCCTCGAGGAGAGCTTTCTTT. The chain links TRBV3-1 to TRBJ1-1, with D unclear. Germline V gives CDR1 LGHDT, CDR2 YNNKEL (reference sequence). The CDR3 length is 13 residues. Between the trimmed V and J ends, which lost 1 base and 10 bases, there was a span of 13 bases.

This sequence joins TRBV3-1 and TRBJ1-5, with 9 bases identical to TRBD1. CDR1 is LGHDT, CDR2 YNNKEL, per germline (reference sequence). This CDR3 has 13 residues. V lost 3 bases, J lost 8 bases, and 2 bases stayed unmatched. CDR3 amino acids: CASSQTGGEPQHF. The DNA for the CDR3 is TGTGCCAGCAGCCAGACAGGGGGAGAGCCCCAGCATTTT.

This clonotype has at least ten counts. A clone one base away is much larger, so this may be a read error. The V gene is TRBV25-1, the J gene TRBJ1-2, with D unclear. The CDR3 totals 13 residues. Germline values: CDR1 MGHDK, CDR2 SYGVNS. CDR3 in amino acids: CASSEPNNYGYAF. The CDR3 DNA is TGTGCCAGCAGTGAACCAAATAACTATGGCTACGCCTTC.

The table lists this clonotype with many counts. The chain recombines TRBV19 with TRBJ1-1; tentative D call: TRBD1 (5 bases). The CDR3 runs 16 residues. The V end lost 3 bases, the J end lost 4 bases, and 18 bases lay between the germline ends. Per germline, CDR1 LNHDA and CDR2 SQIVND (reference sequence). The CDR3 DNA follows: TGTGCCAGTAGTATGCGTTCGGGGGTCTTAGGCACTGAAGCTTTCTTT. Translated, it gives CASSMRSGVLGTEAFF.